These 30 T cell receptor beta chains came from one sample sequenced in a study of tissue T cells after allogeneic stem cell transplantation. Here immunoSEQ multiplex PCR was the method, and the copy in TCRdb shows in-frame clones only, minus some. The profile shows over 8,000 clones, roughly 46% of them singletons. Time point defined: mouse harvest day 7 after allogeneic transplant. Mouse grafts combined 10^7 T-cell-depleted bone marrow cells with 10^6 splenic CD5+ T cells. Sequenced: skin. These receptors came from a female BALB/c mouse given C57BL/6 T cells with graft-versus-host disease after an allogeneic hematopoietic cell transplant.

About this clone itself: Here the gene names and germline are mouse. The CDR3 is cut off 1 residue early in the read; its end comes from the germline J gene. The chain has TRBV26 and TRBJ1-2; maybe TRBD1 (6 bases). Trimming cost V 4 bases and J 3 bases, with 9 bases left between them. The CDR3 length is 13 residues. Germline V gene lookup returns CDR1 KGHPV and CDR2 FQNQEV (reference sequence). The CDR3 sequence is CASSRTGHSDYTF. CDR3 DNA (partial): TGTGCCAGCAGTCGTACAGGGCACTCCGACTACACC.

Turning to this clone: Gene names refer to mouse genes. The DNA read from the CDR3 is TGTGCCAGCAGTCTGCGGACTGGGGCGAACACCGGGCAGCTCTAC. This translates into CASSLRTGANTGQLY. The whole CDR3 sequence is CASSLRTGANTGQLYF. The rearrangement uses TRBV26 and TRBJ2-2, with TRBD2 matching 9 bases. Read sequence stops 1 residue before the CDR3 end, and the germline J gene provides the missing end. Germline V lookup: CDR1 KGHPV, CDR2 FQNQEV (reference sequence). The CDR3 has 16 amino acids. J gave up 2 bases and V 2 bases, and 3 bases lay outside the gene matches.

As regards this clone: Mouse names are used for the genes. Partial CDR3 DNA: TGTGCAAGCAGCTTAGAGGGACTGGGGGGTAACACCGGGCAGCTCTAC. Translating it yields CASSLEGLGGNTGQLY. The full-length CDR3 reads as CASSLEGLGGNTGQLYF. J is TRBJ2-2 and V is TRBV16, with 12 bases that match TRBD2. The sequence runs out 1 residue before the end of the CDR3; the remainder is reconstructed from the germline J gene. Trimming at V came to 0 bases and at J to 2 bases, leaving 1 base not matched to a gene. Germline CDR1 is SGHSA and CDR2 is FRNQAP. The CDR3 spans 17 residues.

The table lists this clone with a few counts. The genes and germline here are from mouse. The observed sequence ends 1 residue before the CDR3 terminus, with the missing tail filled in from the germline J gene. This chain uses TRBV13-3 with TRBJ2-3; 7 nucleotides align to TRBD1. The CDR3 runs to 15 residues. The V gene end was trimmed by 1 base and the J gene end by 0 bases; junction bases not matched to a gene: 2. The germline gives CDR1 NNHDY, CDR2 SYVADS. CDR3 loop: CASSDPGQSAETLYF. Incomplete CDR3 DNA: TGTGCCAGCAGTGATCCGGGACAGAGTGCAGAAACGCTGTAT.

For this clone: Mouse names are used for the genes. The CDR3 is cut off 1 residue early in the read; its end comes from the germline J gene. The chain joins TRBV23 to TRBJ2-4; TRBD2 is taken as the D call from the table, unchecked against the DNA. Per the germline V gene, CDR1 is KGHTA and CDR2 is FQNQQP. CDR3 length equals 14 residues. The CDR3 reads CSSSPGLGGNTLYF. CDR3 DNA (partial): TGCTCCAGCAGTCCCGGACTGGGGGGGAACACCTTGTAC.

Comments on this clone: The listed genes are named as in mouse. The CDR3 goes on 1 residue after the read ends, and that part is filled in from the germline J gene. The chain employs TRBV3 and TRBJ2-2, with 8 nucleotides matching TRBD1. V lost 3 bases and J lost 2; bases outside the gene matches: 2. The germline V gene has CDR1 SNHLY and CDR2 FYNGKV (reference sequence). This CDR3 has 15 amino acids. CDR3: CASSLGQVNTGQLYF. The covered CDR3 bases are TGTGCCAGCAGCTTGGGACAGGTCAACACCGGGCAGCTCTAC.

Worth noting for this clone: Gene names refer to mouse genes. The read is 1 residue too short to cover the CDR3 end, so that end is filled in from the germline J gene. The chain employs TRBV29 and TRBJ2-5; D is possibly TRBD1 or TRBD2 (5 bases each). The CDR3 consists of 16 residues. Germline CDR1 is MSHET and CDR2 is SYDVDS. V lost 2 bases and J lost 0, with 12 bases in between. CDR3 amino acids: CASSLPWDVNQDTQYF. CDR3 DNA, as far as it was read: TGTGCTAGCAGTTTACCCTGGGACGTTAACCAAGACACCCAGTAC.

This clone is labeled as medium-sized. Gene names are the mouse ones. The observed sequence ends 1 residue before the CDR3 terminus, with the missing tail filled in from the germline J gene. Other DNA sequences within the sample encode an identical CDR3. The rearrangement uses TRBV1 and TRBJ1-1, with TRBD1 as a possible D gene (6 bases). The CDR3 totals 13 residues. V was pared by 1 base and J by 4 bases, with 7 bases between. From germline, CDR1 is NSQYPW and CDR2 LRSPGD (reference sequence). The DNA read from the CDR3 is TGCACCTGCAGTGCAGGAGGGGGCACAGAAGTCTTC. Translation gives CTCSAGGGTEVF. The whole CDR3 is CTCSAGGGTEVFF.

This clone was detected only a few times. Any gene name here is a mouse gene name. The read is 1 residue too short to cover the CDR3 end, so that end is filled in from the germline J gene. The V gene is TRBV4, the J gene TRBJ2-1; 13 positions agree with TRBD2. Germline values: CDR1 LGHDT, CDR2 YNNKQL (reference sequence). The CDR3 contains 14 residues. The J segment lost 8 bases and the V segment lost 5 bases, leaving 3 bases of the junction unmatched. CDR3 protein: CASSPDWGGPEQFF. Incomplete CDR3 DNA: TGTGCCAGCAGCCCGGACTGGGGGGGCCCTGAGCAGTTC.

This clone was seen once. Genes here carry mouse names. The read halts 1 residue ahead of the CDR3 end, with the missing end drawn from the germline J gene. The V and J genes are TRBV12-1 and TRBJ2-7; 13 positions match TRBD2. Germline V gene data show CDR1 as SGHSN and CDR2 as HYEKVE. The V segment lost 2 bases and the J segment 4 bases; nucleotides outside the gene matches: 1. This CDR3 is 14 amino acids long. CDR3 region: CASSQGLGGYEQYF. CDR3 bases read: TGTGCCAGCTCTCAGGGACTGGGGGGGTATGAACAGTAC.

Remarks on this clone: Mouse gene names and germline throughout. The DNA read from the CDR3 is TGTGCTAGCAGTAGGGGACTGGGGGGCGCTGGCCAAGACACCCAGTAC. This gives the protein CASSRGLGGAGQDTQY. The entire CDR3 reads CASSRGLGGAGQDTQYF. V gene TRBV17 combines with J gene TRBJ2-5; 12 nucleotides align to TRBD2. The CDR3 goes on 1 residue after the read ends, and that part is filled in from the germline J gene. In germline, CDR1 is MNHDT, CDR2 YYDKIL. Unmatched junction bases numbered 6, after V lost 3 bases and J lost 2 bases. The CDR3 has 17 amino acids. Filled out from reference TRBV17 and TRBJ2-5, the complete variable domain reads DTTVKQNPRYKLARVGKPVNLICSQTMNHDTMYWYQKKPNQAPKLLLFYYDKILNREADTFEKFQSSRPNNSFCSLYIGSAGLEYSAMYLCASSRGLGGAGQDTQYFGPGTRLLVL.

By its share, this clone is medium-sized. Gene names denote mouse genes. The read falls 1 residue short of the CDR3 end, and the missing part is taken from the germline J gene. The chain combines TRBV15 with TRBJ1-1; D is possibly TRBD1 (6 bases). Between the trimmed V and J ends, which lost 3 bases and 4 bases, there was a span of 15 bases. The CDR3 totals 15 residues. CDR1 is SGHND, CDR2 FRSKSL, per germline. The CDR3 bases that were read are TGTGCCAGCAGTTTTTCGGGGGCGAGGAGCACAGAAGTCTTC. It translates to CASSFSGARSTEVF. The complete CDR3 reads CASSFSGARSTEVFF.

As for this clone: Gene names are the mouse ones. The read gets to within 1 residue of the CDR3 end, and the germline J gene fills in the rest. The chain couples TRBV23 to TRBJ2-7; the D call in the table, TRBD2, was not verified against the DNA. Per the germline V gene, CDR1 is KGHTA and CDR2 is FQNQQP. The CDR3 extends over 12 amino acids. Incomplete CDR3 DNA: TGCTCCAGCAGTCAAGAGGGATGGGGACAGTAC. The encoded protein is CSSSQEGWGQY. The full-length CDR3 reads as CSSSQEGWGQYF.

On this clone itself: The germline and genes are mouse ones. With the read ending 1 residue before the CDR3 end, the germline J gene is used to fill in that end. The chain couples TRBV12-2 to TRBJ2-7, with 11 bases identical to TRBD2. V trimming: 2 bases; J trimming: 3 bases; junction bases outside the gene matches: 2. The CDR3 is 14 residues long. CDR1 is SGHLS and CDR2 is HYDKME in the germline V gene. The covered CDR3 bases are TGTGCCAGCTCTCCGGGGACTGGGGGCTATGAACAGTAC. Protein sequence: CASSPGTGGYEQY. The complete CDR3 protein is CASSPGTGGYEQYF.

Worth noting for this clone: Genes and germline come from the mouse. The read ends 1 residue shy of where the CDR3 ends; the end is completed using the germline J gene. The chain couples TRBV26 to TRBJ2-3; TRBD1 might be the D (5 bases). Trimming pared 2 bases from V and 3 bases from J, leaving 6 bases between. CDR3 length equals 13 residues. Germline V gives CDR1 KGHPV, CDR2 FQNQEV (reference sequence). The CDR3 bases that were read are TGTGCCAGCAGTCTGAGGGGAGCAGAAACGCTGTAT. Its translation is CASSLRGAETLY. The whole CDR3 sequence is CASSLRGAETLYF. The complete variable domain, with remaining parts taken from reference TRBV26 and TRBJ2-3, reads NSKVIQTPRYLVKGQGQKAKMRCIPEKGHPVVFWYQQNKNNEFKFLINFQNQEVLQQIDMTEKRFSAECPSNSPCSLEIQSSEAGDSALYLCASSLRGAETLYFGSGTRLTVL.

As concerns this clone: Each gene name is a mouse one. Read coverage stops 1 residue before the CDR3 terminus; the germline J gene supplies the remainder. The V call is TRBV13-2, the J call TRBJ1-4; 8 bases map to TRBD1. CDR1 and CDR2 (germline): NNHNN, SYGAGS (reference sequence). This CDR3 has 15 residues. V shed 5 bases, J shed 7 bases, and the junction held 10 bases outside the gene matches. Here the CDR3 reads CASGQTGEFGERLFF. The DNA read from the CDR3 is TGTGCCAGCGGGCAGACAGGGGAGTTTGGCGAAAGATTATTT.

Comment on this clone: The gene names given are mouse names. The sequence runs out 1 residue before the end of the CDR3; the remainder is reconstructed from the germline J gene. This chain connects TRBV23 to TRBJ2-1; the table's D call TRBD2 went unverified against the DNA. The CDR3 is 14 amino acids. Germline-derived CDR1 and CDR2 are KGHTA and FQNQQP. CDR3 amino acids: CSSTRTGGVAEQFF. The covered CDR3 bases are TGCTCCAGCACCCGGACTGGGGGGGTTGCTGAGCAGTTC.

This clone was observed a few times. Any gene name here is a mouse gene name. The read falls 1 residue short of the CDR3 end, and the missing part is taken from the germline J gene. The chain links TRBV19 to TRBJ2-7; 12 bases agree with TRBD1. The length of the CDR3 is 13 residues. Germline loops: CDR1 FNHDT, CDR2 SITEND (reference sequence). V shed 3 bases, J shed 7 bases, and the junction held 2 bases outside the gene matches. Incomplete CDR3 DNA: TGTGCCAGCAGTAGGGGACAGGGGGCCGAACAGTAC. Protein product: CASSRGQGAEQY. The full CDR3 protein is CASSRGQGAEQYF.

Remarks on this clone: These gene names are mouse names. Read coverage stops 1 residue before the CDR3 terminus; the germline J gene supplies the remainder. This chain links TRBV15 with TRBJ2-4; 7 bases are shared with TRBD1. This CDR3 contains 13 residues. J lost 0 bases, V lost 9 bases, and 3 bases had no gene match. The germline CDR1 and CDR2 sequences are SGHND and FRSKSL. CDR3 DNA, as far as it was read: TGTGCCAGACAGGGGTATAGTCAAAACACCTTGTAC. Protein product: CARQGYSQNTLY. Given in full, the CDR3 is CARQGYSQNTLYF.

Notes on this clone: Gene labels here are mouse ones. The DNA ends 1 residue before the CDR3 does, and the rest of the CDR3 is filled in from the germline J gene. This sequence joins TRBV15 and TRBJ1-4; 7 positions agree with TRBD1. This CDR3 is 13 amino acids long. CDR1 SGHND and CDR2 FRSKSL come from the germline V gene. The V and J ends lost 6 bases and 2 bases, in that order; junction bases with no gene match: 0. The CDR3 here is CASRGQSNERLFF. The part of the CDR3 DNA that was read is TGTGCCAGCAGGGGACAGTCCAACGAAAGATTATTT.

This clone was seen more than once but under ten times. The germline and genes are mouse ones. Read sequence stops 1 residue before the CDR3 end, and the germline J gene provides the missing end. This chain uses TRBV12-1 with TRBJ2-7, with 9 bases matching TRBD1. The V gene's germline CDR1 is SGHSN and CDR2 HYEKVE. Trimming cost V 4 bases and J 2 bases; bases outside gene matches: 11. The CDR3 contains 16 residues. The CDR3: CASSDRDRERTYEQYF. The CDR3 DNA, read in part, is TGTGCCAGCTCGGACCGGGACAGGGAGAGAACCTATGAACAGTAC. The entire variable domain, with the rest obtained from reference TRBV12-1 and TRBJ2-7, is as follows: DSGVVQSPRHIIKEKGGRSVLTCIPISGHSNVVWYQQTLGKELKFLIQHYEKVERDKGFLPSRFSVQQFDDYHSEMNMSALELEDSAMYFCASSDRDRERTYEQYFGPGTRLTVL.

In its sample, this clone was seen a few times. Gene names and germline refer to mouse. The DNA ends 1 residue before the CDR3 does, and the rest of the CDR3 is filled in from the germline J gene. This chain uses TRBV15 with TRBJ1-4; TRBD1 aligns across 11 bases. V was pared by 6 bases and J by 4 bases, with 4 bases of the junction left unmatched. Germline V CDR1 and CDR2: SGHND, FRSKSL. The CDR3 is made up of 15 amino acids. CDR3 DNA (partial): TGTGCCAGCAGCCCCGGGACAGGGGGCAACGAAAGATTATTT. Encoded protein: CASSPGTGGNERLF. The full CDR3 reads CASSPGTGGNERLFF.

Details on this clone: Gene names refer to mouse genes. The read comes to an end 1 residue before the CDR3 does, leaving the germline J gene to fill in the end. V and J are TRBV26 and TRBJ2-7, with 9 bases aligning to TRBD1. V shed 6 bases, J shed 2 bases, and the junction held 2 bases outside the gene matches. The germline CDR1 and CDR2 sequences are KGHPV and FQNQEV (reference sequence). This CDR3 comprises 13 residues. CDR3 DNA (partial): TGTGCCAGCAGAGGACAGGGGACCTATGAACAGTAC. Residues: CASRGQGTYEQY. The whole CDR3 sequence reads CASRGQGTYEQYF. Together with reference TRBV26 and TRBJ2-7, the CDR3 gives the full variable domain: NSKVIQTPRYLVKGQGQKAKMRCIPEKGHPVVFWYQQNKNNEFKFLINFQNQEVLQQIDMTEKRFSAECPSNSPCSLEIQSSEAGDSALYLCASRGQGTYEQYFGPGTRLTVL.

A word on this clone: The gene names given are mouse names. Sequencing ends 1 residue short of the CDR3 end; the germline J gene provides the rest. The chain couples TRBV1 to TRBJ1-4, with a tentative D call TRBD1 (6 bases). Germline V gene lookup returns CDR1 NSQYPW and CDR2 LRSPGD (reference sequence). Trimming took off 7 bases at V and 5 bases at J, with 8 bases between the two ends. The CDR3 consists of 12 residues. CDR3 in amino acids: CTCKQGNERLFF. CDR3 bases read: TGCACCTGCAAGCAGGGGAACGAAAGATTATTT.

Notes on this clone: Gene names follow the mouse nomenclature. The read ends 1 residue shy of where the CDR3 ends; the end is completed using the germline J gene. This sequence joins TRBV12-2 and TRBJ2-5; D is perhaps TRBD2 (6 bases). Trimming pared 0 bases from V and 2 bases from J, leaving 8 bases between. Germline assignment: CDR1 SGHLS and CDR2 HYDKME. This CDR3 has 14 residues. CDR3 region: CASSLVGVQDTQYF. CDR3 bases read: TGTGCCAGCTCTCTCGTGGGGGTCCAAGACACCCAGTAC.

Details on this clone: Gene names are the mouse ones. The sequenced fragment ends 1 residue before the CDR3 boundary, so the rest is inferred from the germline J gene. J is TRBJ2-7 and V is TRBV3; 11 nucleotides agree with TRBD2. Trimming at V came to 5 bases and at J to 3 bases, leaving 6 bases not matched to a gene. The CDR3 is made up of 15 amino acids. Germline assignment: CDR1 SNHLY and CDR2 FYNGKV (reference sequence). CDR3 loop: CASSPRTGGRYEQYF. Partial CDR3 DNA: TGTGCCAGCAGCCCCAGGACTGGGGGGCGCTATGAACAGTAC.

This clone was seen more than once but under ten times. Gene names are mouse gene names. CDR3 protein: CSSSQSAGGSAETLYF. The part of the CDR3 DNA that was read is TGCTCCAGCAGTCAATCCGCAGGGGGTAGTGCAGAAACGCTGTAT. The chain is built from TRBV23 and TRBJ2-3; the D call TRBD1 from the table was never checked on the DNA. The read stops 1 residue short of the end of the CDR3; the missing end is completed from the germline J gene. In germline, CDR1 is KGHTA, CDR2 FQNQQP. This CDR3 is built from 16 residues.

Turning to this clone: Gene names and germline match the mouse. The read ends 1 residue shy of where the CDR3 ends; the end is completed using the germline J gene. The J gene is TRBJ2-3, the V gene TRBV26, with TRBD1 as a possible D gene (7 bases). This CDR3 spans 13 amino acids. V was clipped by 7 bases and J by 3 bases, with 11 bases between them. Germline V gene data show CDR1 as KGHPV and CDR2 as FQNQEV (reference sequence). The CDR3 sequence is CASIRGRAETLYF. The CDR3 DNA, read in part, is TGTGCCAGCATAAGGGGGCGCGCAGAAACGCTGTAT.

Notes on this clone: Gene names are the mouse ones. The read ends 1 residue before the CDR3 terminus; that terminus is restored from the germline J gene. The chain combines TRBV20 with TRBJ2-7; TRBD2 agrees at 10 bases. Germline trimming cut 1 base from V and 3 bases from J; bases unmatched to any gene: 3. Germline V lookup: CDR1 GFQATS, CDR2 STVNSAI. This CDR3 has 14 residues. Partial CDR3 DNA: TGTGGTGCTAGGGTCCGGGACTGGGGCTATGAACAGTAC. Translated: CGARVRDWGYEQY. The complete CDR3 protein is CGARVRDWGYEQYF.

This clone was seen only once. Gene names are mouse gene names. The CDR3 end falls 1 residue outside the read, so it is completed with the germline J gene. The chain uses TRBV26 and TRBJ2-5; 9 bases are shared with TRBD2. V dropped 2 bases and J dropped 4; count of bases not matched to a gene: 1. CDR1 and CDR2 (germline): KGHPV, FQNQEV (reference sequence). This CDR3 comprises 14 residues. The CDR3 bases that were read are TGTGCCAGCAGTCTGCTGGGGGGGGAAGACACCCAGTAC. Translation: CASSLLGGEDTQY. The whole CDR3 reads CASSLLGGEDTQYF.